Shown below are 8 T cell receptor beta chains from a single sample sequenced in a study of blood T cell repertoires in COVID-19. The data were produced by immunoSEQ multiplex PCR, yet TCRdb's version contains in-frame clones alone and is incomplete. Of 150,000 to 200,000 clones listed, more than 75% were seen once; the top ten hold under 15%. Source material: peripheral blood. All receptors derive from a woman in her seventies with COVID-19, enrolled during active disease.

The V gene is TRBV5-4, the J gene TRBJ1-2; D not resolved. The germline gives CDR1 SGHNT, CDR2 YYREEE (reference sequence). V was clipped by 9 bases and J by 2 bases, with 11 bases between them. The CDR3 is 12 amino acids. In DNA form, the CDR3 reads TGTGCCACCCAAACGGTAAACTATGGCTACACCTTC. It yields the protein CATQTVNYGYTF. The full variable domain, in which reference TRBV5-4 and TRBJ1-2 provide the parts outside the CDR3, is ETGVTQSPTHLIKTRGQQVTLRCSSQSGHNTVSWYQQALGQGPQFIFQYYREEENGRGNFPPRFSGLQFPNYSSELNVNALELDDSALYLCATQTVNYGYTFGSGTRLTVV.

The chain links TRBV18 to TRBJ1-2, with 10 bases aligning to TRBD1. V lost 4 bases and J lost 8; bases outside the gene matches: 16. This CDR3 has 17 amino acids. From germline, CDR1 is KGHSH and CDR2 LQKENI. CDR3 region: CASSHRDRGTGEDGYTF. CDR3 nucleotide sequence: TGTGCCAGCTCACACCGGGACAGGGGAACTGGGGAAGACGGCTACACCTTC.

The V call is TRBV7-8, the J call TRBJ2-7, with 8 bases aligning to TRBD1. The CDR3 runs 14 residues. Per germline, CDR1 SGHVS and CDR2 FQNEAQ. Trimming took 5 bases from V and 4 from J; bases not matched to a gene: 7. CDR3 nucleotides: TGTGCCAGCAGCGGGAGACAGGGGAGGTACGAGCAGTACTTC. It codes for CASSGRQGRYEQYF. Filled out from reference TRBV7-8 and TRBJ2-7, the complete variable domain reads GAGVSQSPRYKVAKRGQDVALRCDPISGHVSLFWYQQALGQGPEFLTYFQNEAQLDKSGLPSDRFFAERPEGSVSTLKIQRTQQEDSAVYLCASSGRQGRYEQYFGPGTRLTVT.

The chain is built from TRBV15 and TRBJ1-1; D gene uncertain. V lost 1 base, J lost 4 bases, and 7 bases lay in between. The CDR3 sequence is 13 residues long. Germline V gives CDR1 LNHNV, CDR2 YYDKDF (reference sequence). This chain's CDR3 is CATSRVVGTEAFF. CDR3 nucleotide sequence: TGTGCCACCAGCAGAGTGGTCGGCACTGAAGCTTTCTTT.

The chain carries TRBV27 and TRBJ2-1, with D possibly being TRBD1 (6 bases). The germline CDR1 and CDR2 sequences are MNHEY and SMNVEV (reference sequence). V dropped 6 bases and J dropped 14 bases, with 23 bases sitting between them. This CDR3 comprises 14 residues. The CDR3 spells CASSYQQGGMLEFF. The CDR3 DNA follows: TGTGCCAGCAGCTACCAACAGGGTGGTATGCTCGAGTTCTTC.

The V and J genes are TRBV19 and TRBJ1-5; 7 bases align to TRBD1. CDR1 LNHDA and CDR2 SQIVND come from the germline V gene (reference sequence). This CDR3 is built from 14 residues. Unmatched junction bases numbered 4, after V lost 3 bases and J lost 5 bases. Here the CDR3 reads CASSIDRVDQPQHF. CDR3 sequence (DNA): TGTGCCAGTAGTATTGACAGGGTCGATCAGCCCCAGCATTTT.

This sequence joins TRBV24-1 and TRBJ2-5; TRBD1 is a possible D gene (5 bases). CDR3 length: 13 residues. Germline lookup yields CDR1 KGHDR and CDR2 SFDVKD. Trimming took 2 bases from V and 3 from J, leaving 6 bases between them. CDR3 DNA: TGTGCCACCAGTGATTCAGGGAAAGAGACCCAGTACTTC. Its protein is CATSDSGKETQYF.

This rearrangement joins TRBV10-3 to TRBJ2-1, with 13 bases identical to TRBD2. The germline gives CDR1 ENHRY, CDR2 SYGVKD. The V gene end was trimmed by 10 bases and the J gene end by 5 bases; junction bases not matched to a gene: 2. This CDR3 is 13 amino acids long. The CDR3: CATTSGGDNEQFF. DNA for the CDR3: TGTGCCACCACTAGCGGGGGGGACAATGAGCAGTTCTTC.